This TCR beta chain came from a study of cytomegalovirus exposure and HLA in healthy donors. With respect to this clone: Its cognate antigen is unknown.

Trimming removed 6 bases from V and 8 bases from J; junction bases left unmatched: 15. There are 16 residues in the CDR3. The V gene's germline CDR1 is SNHLY and CDR2 FYNNEI. The study, taken as a whole, reports: The CMV antigen specificity of a few CMV-associated chains was confirmed through in vitro analysis. Segments of the TCR beta V type were, in most cases, productive about 87% or about 30% of the time in an earlier analysis.

This PCR relied on a set of 60 Vbeta primers and 13 Jbeta primers. Sequencing was performed with immunoSEQ multiplex PCR; in TCRdb, only in-frame clones are kept and a portion is missing. The sample includes roughly 190,000 clones, roughly 84% seen only once; the top ten take over 2.5%. Sequenced material: PBMCs. The V call is TRBV2, the J call TRBJ2-3; 9 bases are a match to TRBD2. This receptor was obtained from a woman aged 45-60 years in good health and CMV-seropositive. The CDR3: CASSIRDSGGSRTQYF. The CDR3 coding sequence is TGTGCCAGCAGCATCAGGGATAGCGGGGGATCGCGTACGCAGTATTTT. Combining the CDR3 with reference TRBV2 and TRBJ2-3 gives the whole variable domain EPEVTQTPSHQVTQMGQEVILRCVPISNHLYFYWYRQILGQKVEFLVSFYNNEISEKSEIFDDQFSVERPDGSNFTLKIRSTKLEDSAMYFCASSIRDSGGSRTQYFGPGTRLTVL.